The 5 T cell receptor beta chains given below trace back to one sample, sequenced in a study of blood T cell repertoires in COVID-19. Sequenced by immunoSEQ multiplex PCR; TCRdb stores in-frame clones only, minus some. This sample has about 140,000 clones, with over 75% found just once. The sequenced sample consisted of PBMCs or T cells enriched from blood (not recorded which). The receptor source for this set is a woman aged 45-60 years who had recovered from COVID-19.

This clone was seen a handful of times. V and J are TRBV25-1 and TRBJ1-1; TRBD1 agrees at 8 bases. The V segment lost 5 bases and the J segment 5 bases; nucleotides outside the gene matches: 7. Germline CDR1 reads MGHDK; CDR2 reads SYGVNS. This CDR3 region has 14 residues. CDR3: CASSPPGGRTEAFF. The CDR3 nucleotides are TGTGCCAGCAGTCCCCCAGGGGGCAGGACTGAAGCTTTCTTT.

The chain is built from TRBV5-6 and TRBJ1-2; TRBD1 is a possible D gene (6 bases). V lost 4 bases to trimming and J lost 4 bases, with 11 bases between them. The CDR3 is made up of 13 amino acids. In germline, CDR1 is SGHDT, CDR2 YYEEEE. Written as DNA, the CDR3 is TGTGCCAGCAGCCGGGGCAGGGGCTATGGCTACACCTTC. Translated: CASSRGRGYGYTF.

With respect to this clone: This sample also contains other DNA sequences that code for the same CDR3. The rearrangement uses TRBV18 and TRBJ2-5, with D possibly matching TRBD2 (6 bases). Germline loops: CDR1 KGHSH, CDR2 LQKENI. The CDR3 is 12 amino acids. Trimming pared 2 bases from V and 5 bases from J, leaving 6 bases between. For the CDR3, the DNA is TGTGCCAGCTCACCAGGAGGGGAGACCCAGTACTTC. The encoded protein is CASSPGGETQYF.

This rearrangement joins TRBV9 to TRBJ2-7; TRBD2 aligns across 7 bases. The germline V gene encodes CDR1 SGDLS and CDR2 YYNGEE. J was trimmed by 0 bases and V by 0 bases; bases with no gene match: 3. CDR3 length: 15 amino acids. Here the CDR3 reads CASSVEGGDSYEQYF. The CDR3 nucleotides are TGTGCCAGCAGCGTAGAGGGAGGGGACTCCTACGAGCAGTACTTC.

CDR3 region: CASSSRGATKDTQYF. CDR3 nucleotides: TGTGCCAGCAGTTCCAGGGGCGCTACGAAAGATACGCAGTATTTT. The chain uses TRBV28 and TRBJ2-3, with D possibly TRBD1 on 6 matching bases. From germline, CDR1 is MDHEN and CDR2 SYDVKM. V lost 4 bases and J lost 5, with 16 bases in between. This CDR3 has 15 amino acids.